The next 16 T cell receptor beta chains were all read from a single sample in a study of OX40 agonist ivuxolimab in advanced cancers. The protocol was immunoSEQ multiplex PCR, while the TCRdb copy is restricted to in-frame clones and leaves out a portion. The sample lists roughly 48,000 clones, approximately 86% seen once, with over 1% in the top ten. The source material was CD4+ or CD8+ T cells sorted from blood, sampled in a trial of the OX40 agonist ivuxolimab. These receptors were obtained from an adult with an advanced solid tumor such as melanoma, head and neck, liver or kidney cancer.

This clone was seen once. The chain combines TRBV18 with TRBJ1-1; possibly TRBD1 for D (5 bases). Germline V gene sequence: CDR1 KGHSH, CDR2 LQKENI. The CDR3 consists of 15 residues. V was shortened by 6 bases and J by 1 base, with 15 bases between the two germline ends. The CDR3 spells CASSGGTRKNTEAFF. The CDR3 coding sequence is TGTGCCAGCTCCGGGGGAACGAGGAAGAACACTGAAGCTTTCTTT.

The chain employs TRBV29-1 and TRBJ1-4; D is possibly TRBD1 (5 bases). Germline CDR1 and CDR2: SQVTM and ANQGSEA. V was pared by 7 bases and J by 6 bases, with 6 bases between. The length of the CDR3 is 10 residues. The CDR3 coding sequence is TGCAGCGGGGGGGATGAAAAACTGTTTTTT. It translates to CSGGDEKLFF.

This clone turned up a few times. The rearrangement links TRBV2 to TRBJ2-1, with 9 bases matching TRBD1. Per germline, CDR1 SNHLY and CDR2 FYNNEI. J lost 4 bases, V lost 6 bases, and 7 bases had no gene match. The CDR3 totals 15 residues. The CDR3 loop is CASSEGQGLYNEQFF. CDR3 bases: TGTGCCAGCAGCGAGGGACAGGGATTATACAATGAGCAGTTCTTC.

The CDR3 bases are TGTGCCAGCAGCTTGGTAGCAGGGGGAAAAGAGGGCTACACCTTC. As protein: CASSLVAGGKEGYTF. The chain carries TRBV5-4 and TRBJ1-2, with 7 nucleotides matching TRBD1. With V trimmed by 0 bases and J by 8 bases, 10 bases remained unmatched. The CDR3 consists of 15 residues. Germline V lookup: CDR1 SGHNT, CDR2 YYREEE (reference sequence).

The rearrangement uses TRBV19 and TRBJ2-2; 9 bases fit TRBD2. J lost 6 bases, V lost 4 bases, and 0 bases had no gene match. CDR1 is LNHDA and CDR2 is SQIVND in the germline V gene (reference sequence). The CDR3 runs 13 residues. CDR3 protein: CASSSGGAGELFF. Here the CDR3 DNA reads TGTGCCAGTAGTAGCGGGGGGGCCGGGGAGCTGTTTTTT.

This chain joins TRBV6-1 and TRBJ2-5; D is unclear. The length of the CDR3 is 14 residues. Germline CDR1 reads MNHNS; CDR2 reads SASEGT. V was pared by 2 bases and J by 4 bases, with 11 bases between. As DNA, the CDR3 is TGTGCCAGCAGTGAACGGATAGGTGGAGAGACCCAGTACTTC. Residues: CASSERIGGETQYF.

CDR3 DNA: TGTGCCTGGAGTGGTCGGGTAGGGATCGAGCAGTACTTC. It yields the protein CAWSGRVGIEQYF. V gene TRBV30 combines with J gene TRBJ2-7; no clear D gene. Germline V CDR1 and CDR2: GTSNPN, SVGIG (reference sequence). The CDR3 covers 13 residues. V was trimmed by 1 base and J by 6 bases, leaving 13 bases between them. The full variable domain, in which reference TRBV30 and TRBJ2-7 provide the parts outside the CDR3, is SQTIHQWPATLVQPVGSPLSLECTVEGTSNPNLYWYRQAAGRGLQLLFYSVGIGQISSEVPQNLSASRPQDRQFILSSKKLLLSDSGFYLCAWSGRVGIEQYFGPGTRLTVT.

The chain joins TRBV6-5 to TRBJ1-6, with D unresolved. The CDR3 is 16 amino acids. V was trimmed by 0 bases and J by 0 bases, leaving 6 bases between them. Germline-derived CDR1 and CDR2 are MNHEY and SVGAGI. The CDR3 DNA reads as TGTGCCAGCAGTTACTCGGGGAGCTCCTATAATTCACCCCTCCACTTT. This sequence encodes CASSYSGSSYNSPLHF.

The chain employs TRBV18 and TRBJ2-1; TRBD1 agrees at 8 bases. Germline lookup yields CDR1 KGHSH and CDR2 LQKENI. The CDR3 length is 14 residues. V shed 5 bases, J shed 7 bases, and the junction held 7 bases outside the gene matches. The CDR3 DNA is TGTGCCAGCTCAATAACAGGGGGGAAGAATGAGCAGTTCTTC. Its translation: CASSITGGKNEQFF. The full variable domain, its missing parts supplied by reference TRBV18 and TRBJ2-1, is NAGVMQNPRHLVRRRGQEARLRCSPMKGHSHVYWYRQLPEEGLKFMVYLQKENIIDESGMPKERFSAEFPKEGPSILRIQQVVRGDSAAYFCASSITGGKNEQFFGPGTRLTVL.

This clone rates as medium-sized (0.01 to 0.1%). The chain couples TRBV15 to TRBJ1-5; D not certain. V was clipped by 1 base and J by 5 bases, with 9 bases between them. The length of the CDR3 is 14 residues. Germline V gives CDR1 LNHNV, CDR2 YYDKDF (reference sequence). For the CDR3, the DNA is TGTGCCACCAGCAGAGGCATCTCGTATCAGCCCCAGCATTTT. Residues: CATSRGISYQPQHF.

The CDR3, as DNA: TGTGCCAGCTCCCCGGGACTAGCGGGGCAACAGCAGTACTTC. This encodes CASSPGLAGQQQYF. The J gene is TRBJ2-7, the V gene TRBV18; 13 bases align to TRBD2. V lost 6 bases to trimming and J lost 8 bases; unmatched junction nucleotides: 7. The CDR3 length is 14 residues. The germline V gene encodes CDR1 KGHSH and CDR2 LQKENI.

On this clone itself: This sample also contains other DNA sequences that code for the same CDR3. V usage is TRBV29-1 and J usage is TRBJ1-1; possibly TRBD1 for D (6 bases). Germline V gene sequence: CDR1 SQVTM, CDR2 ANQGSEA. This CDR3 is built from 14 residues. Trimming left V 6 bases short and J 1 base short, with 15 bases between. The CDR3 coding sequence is TGCAGCGTGGGGGGGCGGGGGACGAACACTGAAGCTTTCTTT. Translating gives CSVGGRGTNTEAFF.

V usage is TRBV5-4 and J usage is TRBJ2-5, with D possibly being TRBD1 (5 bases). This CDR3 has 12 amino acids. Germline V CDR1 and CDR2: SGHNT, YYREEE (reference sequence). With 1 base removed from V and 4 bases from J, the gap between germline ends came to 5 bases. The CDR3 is CASSLRGETQYF. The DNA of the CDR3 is TGTGCCAGCAGCTTGAGGGGAGAGACCCAGTACTTC.

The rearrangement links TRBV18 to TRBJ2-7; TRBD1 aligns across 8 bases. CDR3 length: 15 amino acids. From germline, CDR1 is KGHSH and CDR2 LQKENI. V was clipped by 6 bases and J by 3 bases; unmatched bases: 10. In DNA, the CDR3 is TGTGCCAGCTCCACCCTAGGACAGGGAAGCTACGAGCAGTACTTC. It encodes CASSTLGQGSYEQYF.

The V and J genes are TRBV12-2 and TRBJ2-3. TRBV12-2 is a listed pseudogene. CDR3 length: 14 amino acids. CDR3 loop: CASRSTPGADTQYF. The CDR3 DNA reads TGTGCAAGTCGCTCTACACCGGGCGCAGATACGCAGTATTTT.

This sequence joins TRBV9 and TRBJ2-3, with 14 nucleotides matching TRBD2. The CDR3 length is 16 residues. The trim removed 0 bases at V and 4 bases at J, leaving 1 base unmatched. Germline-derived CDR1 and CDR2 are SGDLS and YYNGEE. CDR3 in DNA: TGTGCCAGCAGCGTAGGACTAGCGGGGGGGCCAGATACGCAGTATTTT. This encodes CASSVGLAGGPDTQYF.